This T cell receptor (beta chain) emerged from a study of beta chain features in type 1 diabetes. The V and J ends lost 0 bases and 5 bases respectively, with 20 bases between them. Germline CDR1 and CDR2: LGHNA and YNFKEQ. This CDR3 has 19 amino acids. As every portion of the isolated RNA was reverse transcribed, the sequencing read expressed TCRB transcripts. Method: immunoSEQ multiplex PCR; TCRdb's copy keeps in-frame clones and lacks some. The sample lists under 50,000 clones; 51% were seen once. This receptor was taken from a woman aged 18-29 years in good health. The material sequenced was Tregs from blood. The gene calls are TRBV4-2 and TRBJ2-6; D gene unclear. CDR3 in amino acids: CASSQDRGSTSFWANVLTF. The CDR3 region has the DNA TGTGCCAGCAGCCAAGATAGAGGCAGTACCTCCTTCTGGGCCAACGTCCTGACTTTC.